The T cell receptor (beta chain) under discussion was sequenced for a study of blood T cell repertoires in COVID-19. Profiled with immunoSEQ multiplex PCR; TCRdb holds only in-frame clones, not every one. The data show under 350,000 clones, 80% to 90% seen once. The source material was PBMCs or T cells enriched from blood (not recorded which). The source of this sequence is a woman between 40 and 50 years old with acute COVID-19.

The DNA of the CDR3 is TGTGCCAGCAGCTTGGTACAGGGGATTCTCAGAAACACCATATATTTT. Translated: CASSLVQGILRNTIYF. The V gene is TRBV7-2, the J gene TRBJ1-3; 7 bases align to TRBD1. This CDR3 comprises 16 residues. V lost 3 bases to trimming and J lost 5 bases; unmatched junction nucleotides: 10. In germline, CDR1 is SGHTA, CDR2 FQGNSA.